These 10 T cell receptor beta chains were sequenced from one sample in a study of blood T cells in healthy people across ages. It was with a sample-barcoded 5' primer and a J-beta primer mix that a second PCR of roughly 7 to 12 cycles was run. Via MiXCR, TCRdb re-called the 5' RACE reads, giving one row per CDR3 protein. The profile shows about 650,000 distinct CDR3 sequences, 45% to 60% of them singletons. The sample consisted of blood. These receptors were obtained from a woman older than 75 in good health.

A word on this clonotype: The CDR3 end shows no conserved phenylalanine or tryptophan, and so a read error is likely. This chain's CDR3 is CASSRTANTGELFI. The CDR3 DNA reads TGTGCCAGCAGCAGGACAGCTAACACCGGGGAGCTGTTTATT. The chain joins TRBV6-5 to TRBJ2-2; maybe TRBD1 (6 bases). CDR3 length: 14 amino acids. The germline V and J ends were trimmed by 6 bases and 2 bases, with 10 bases remaining between them. Germline V gives CDR1 MNHEY, CDR2 SVGAGI.

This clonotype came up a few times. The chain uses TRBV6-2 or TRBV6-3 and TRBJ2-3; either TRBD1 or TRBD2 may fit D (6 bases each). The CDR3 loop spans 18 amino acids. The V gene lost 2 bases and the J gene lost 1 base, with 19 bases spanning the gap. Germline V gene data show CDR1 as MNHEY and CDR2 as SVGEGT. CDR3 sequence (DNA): TGTGCCAGCAGTTACACGCCTTCCGGGGGCCGTCGCACAGATACGCAGTATTTT. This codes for CASSYTPSGGRRTDTQYF.

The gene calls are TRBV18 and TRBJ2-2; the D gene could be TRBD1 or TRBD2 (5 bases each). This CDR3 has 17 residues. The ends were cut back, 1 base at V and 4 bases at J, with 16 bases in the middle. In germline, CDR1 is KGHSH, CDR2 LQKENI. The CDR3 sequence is CASSPRQGGGSTGELFF. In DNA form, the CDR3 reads TGTGCCAGCTCACCACGCCAGGGTGGAGGAAGCACCGGGGAGCTGTTTTTT. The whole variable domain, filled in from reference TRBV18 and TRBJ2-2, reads NAGVMQNPRHLVRRRGQEARLRCSPMKGHSHVYWYRQLPEEGLKFMVYLQKENIIDESGMPKERFSAEFPKEGPSILRIQQVVRGDSAAYFCASSPRQGGGSTGELFFGEGSRLTVL.

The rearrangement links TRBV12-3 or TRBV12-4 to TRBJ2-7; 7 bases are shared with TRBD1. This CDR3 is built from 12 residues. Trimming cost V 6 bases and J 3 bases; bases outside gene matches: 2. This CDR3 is CASRRDSYEQYF. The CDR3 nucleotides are TGTGCCAGCAGACGGGACAGCTACGAGCAGTACTTC.

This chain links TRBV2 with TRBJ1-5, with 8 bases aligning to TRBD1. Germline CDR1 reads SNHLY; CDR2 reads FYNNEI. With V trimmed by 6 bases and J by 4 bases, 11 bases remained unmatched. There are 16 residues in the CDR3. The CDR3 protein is CASRAAGGIWNQPQHF. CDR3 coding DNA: TGTGCCAGCAGGGCCGCAGGGGGCATCTGGAATCAGCCCCAGCATTTT.

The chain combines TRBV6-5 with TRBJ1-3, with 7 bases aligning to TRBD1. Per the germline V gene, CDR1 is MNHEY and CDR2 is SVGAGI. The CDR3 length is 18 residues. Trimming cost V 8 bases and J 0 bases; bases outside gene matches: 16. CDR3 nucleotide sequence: TGTGCCAGCGGTTCCCGAAGGGGGCTCTTAAGCTCTGGAAACACCATATATTTT. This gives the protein CASGSRRGLLSSGNTIYF.

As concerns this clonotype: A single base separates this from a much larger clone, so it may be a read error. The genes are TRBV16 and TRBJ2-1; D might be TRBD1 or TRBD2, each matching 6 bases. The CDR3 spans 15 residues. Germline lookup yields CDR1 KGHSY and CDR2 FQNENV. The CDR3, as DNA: TGTGTCAGCAGCCAAGGAGGGTCAGGGGAAAATGAGCAGTTCTTC. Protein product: CVSSQGGSGENEQFF.

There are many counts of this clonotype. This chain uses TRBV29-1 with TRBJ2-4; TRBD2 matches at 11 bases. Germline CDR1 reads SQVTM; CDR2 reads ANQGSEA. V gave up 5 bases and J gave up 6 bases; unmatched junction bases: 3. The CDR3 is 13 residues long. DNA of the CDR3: TGCAGCGTTCTGACTAGCGGGGTAAACATTCAGTACTTC. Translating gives CSVLTSGVNIQYF.

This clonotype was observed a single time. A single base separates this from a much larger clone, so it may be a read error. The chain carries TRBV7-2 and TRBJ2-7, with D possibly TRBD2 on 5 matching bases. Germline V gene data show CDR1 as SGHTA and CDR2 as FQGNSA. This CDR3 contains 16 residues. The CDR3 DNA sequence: TGTGCCAGCGGCTTAAACGTTTTAACTAGTACCTACGAGCAGTACTTC. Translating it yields CASGLNVLTSTYEQYF.

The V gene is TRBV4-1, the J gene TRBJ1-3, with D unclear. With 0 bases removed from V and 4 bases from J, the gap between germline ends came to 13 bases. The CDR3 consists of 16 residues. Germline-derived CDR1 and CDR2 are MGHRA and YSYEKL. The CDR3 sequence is CASSQDQLGSGNTIYF. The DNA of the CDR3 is TGCGCCAGCAGCCAAGACCAGCTAGGTTCGGGAAACACCATATATTTT.